This TCR beta chain was retrieved from a study of T-cell memory formation after mild COVID-19. About this clonotype: The antigen remains unidentified.

TCRdb ran MiXCR on the 5' RACE reads and lists one entry per CDR3 protein. The profile shows under 400,000 distinct CDR3 sequences, roughly 21% of them singletons. Trimming took 7 bases from V and 4 from J; bases not matched to a gene: 4. The CDR3 extends over 14 amino acids. Study-wide results and caveats: The second-wave clones peaking on day 37 were not confirmed as SARS-CoV-2-specific. There was a balanced CD4/CD8 profile in clones contracting day 15 to 85, and later expanders leaned CD4+.

This receptor was obtained from an adult woman who had mild COVID-19 (a few samples of this study predate the infection). Cell type and time point are not known. This chain joins TRBV12-3 or TRBV12-4 and TRBJ2-1, with 10 bases fitting TRBD1. Sequences were obtained from PBMCs or a T cell subset sorted from them (not recorded which). The CDR3 region has the DNA TGTGCCAGCATCGGGACAGGGGCGTACAATGAGCAGTTCTTC. This gives the protein CASIGTGAYNEQFF.